Shown below are 26 T cell receptor beta chains from a single sample sequenced in a study of cytomegalovirus exposure and HLA in healthy donors. Primers: 60 Vbeta forward and 13 Jbeta reverse. Libraries were prepared by immunoSEQ multiplex PCR; TCRdb keeps only in-frame clonotypes and omits some of them. The sample lists about 120,000 clones, about four fifths occurring once. The specimen sequenced was PBMCs. These TCRs come from a female donor in good health and CMV-seropositive.

The chain links TRBV27 to TRBJ1-2; a possible D gene is TRBD1 (5 bases). V was clipped by 0 bases and J by 2 bases, with 7 bases between them. CDR3 length: 14 residues. Germline assignment: CDR1 MNHEY and CDR2 SMNVEV (reference sequence). DNA for the CDR3: TGTGCCAGCAGTTTATCGTGGACAAACTATGGCTACACCTTC. This translates into CASSLSWTNYGYTF.

V is TRBV14 and J is TRBJ1-5; the D gene is possibly TRBD1 (5 bases). The germline gives CDR1 SGHDN, CDR2 FVKESK. Deletions cut 1 base from V and 4 bases from J, with 17 bases between. The CDR3 spans 17 residues. The CDR3 loop reads CASSQVYVADTNQPQHF. CDR3 DNA sequence: TGTGCCAGCAGCCAAGTGTATGTGGCGGACACTAATCAGCCCCAGCATTTT.

The chain joins TRBV19 to TRBJ2-2; D possibly corresponds to TRBD2 (5 bases). V was pared by 2 bases and J by 11 bases, with 12 bases between. CDR3 length equals 13 residues. Germline lookup yields CDR1 LNHDA and CDR2 SQIVND (reference sequence). In DNA, the CDR3 is TGTGCCAGTAGTATACCGGGAAAGGGCGAGCTGTTTTTT. Protein product: CASSIPGKGELFF. Variable domain in full (rest from reference TRBV19 and TRBJ2-2): DGGITQSPKYLFRKEGQNVTLSCEQNLNHDAMYWYRQDPGQGLRLIYYSQIVNDFQKGDIAEGYSVSREKKESFPLTVTSAQKNPTAFYLCASSIPGKGELFFGEGSRLTVL.

As for this clone: Other nucleotide sequences from this sample produce the same CDR3. The chain couples TRBV7-8 to TRBJ1-1; D not certain. CDR3 length: 13 residues. Trimming removed 0 bases at V and 1 base at J, with 3 bases between. In germline, CDR1 is SGHVS, CDR2 FQNEAQ. CDR3 DNA sequence: TGTGCCAGCAGCTTAGCTAGGAACACTGAAGCTTTCTTT. Protein: CASSLARNTEAFF.

The gene calls are TRBV7-9 and TRBJ2-7; TRBD2 might be the D (7 bases). Germline CDR1 reads SEHNR; CDR2 reads FQNEAQ (reference sequence). Trimming took off 4 bases at V and 3 bases at J, with 16 bases between the two ends. The CDR3 extends over 15 amino acids. CDR3 sequence (DNA): TGTGCCAGCAGCTGGCGGGGGCAGGGAGACTACGAGCAGTACTTC. Amino acids: CASSWRGQGDYEQYF.

The chain has TRBV19 and TRBJ1-1, with D unclear. V lost 3 bases and J 2 bases, leaving 7 bases between the germline ends. Germline V gives CDR1 LNHDA, CDR2 SQIVND (reference sequence). The length of the CDR3 is 13 residues. The CDR3 DNA is TGTGCCAGTAGTATGGTGACAAACACTGAAGCTTTCTTT. Residues: CASSMVTNTEAFF.

The chain recombines TRBV5-1 with TRBJ1-5; tentative D call: TRBD1 (5 bases). V was shortened by 4 bases and J by 6 bases, with 11 bases between the two germline ends. The V gene's germline CDR1 is SGHRS and CDR2 YFSETQ. This CDR3 spans 13 amino acids. CDR3 sequence (DNA): TGCGCCAGCAGCCCGGAGGGGAGTCAGCCCCAGCATTTT. It is translated as CASSPEGSQPQHF. Combining the CDR3 with reference TRBV5-1 and TRBJ1-5 gives the whole variable domain KAGVTQTPRYLIKTRGQQVTLSCSPISGHRSVSWYQQTPGQGLQFLFEYFSETQRNKGNFPGRFSGRQFSNSRSEMNVSTLELGDSALYLCASSPEGSQPQHFGDGTRLSIL.

The rearrangement uses TRBV28 and TRBJ1-1, with D hard to call. CDR1 MDHEN and CDR2 SYDVKM come from the germline V gene. This CDR3 contains 12 residues. V was clipped by 6 bases and J by 7 bases, with 12 bases between them. The CDR3 spells CASRVRGDEAFF. The CDR3 DNA reads as TGTGCCAGCAGGGTGAGAGGAGATGAAGCTTTCTTT.

The genes are TRBV5-5 and TRBJ1-1, with D possibly TRBD1 on 5 matching bases. This CDR3 is built from 14 residues. V shed 4 bases and J shed 0 bases, with 10 bases lying between them. CDR1 is SGHKS and CDR2 is YYEKEE in the germline V gene (reference sequence). The CDR3 nucleotides read TGTGCCAGCAGCCAGCAGGGTTTGAACACTGAAGCTTTCTTT. Its protein is CASSQQGLNTEAFF.

The chain recombines TRBV11-2 with TRBJ1-1; unclear D gene. The CDR3 totals 13 residues. V was pared by 5 bases and J by 5 bases, with 12 bases between. Germline values: CDR1 SGHAT, CDR2 FQNNGV. The CDR3 nucleotides read TGTGCCAGCAGCCCCAGGTTAGGAACTGAAGCTTTCTTT. This gives the protein CASSPRLGTEAFF.

V and J are TRBV5-4 and TRBJ1-1; D may be TRBD1 (5 bases). CDR3 size: 15 residues. Deletions cut 1 base from V and 2 bases from J, with 12 bases between. CDR1 and CDR2 from the germline V gene are SGHNT and YYREEE (reference sequence). CDR3: CASSLSGRGNTEAFF. The CDR3 DNA reads TGTGCCAGCAGCTTGTCGGGGAGGGGAAACACTGAAGCTTTCTTT.

The chain has TRBV14 and TRBJ1-6, with TRBD1 identical over 7 bases. The CDR3 has 15 amino acids. Unmatched junction bases numbered 1, after V lost 4 bases and J lost 1 base. Germline lookup yields CDR1 SGHDN and CDR2 FVKESK. CDR3 nucleotide sequence: TGTGCCAGCAGCCTGACAGGGTCCTATAATTCACCCCTCCACTTT. It codes for CASSLTGSYNSPLHF.

The chain carries TRBV28 and TRBJ2-3, with 10 bases matching TRBD1. The CDR3 totals 14 residues. Germline CDR1 is MDHEN and CDR2 is SYDVKM. V dropped 4 bases and J dropped 4; count of bases not matched to a gene: 2. CDR3 amino acids: CASSSDRGADTQYF. The CDR3 DNA follows: TGTGCCAGCAGTTCGGACAGGGGGGCAGATACGCAGTATTTT.

V usage is TRBV7-9 and J usage is TRBJ1-4; D uncertain. Trimming pared 4 bases from V and 6 bases from J, leaving 12 bases between. The V gene's germline CDR1 is SEHNR and CDR2 FQNEAQ (reference sequence). The CDR3 length is 14 residues. DNA of the CDR3: TGTGCCAGCAGCTACCCCAATACAGATGAAAAACTGTTTTTT. Translating it yields CASSYPNTDEKLFF.

CDR3 bases: TGCGCCAGCAGCTTTCTAGCGGGGGAGGGCGAGCAGTACTTC. Translating it yields CASSFLAGEGEQYF. J is TRBJ2-7 and V is TRBV5-1; 10 bases fit TRBD2. Germline V gene data show CDR1 as SGHRS and CDR2 as YFSETQ. The CDR3 is 14 residues long. V lost 2 bases and J lost 6; bases outside the gene matches: 5.

The genes are TRBV10-3 and TRBJ1-2, with no clear D. V shed 3 bases and J shed 5 bases, with 4 bases lying between them. The length of the CDR3 is 11 residues. Germline V gene lookup returns CDR1 ENHRY and CDR2 SYGVKD. The chain's CDR3 is CAISDGYGYTF. DNA of the CDR3: TGTGCCATCAGTGACGGGTATGGCTACACCTTC.

CDR3 residues: CASSARRAGETQYF. CDR3 in DNA: TGTGCCAGCAGCGCGCGTCGGGCGGGGGAGACCCAGTACTTC. The gene calls are TRBV9 and TRBJ2-5; D is perhaps TRBD2 (6 bases). V was cut by 3 bases and J by 5 bases, with 14 bases left in between. The CDR3 covers 14 residues. The germline CDR1 and CDR2 sequences are SGDLS and YYNGEE.

The J gene is TRBJ2-1, the V gene TRBV19; 7 bases match TRBD2. The CDR3 consists of 15 residues. The ends lost 7 bases at V and 4 bases at J; junction bases unmatched: 10. Germline lookup yields CDR1 LNHDA and CDR2 SQIVND (reference sequence). The chain's CDR3 is CASNRQASGYNEQFF. The CDR3 bases are TGTGCCAGTAACAGGCAGGCTAGCGGATACAATGAGCAGTTCTTC. Full variable domain (outside the CDR3, taken from reference TRBV19 and TRBJ2-1): DGGITQSPKYLFRKEGQNVTLSCEQNLNHDAMYWYRQDPGQGLRLIYYSQIVNDFQKGDIAEGYSVSREKKESFPLTVTSAQKNPTAFYLCASNRQASGYNEQFFGPGTRLTVL.

CDR3 DNA sequence: TGCGCCAGCAGTGTTGGGACAGGCTATGGCTACACCTTC. This gives the protein CASSVGTGYGYTF. This chain connects TRBV10-2 to TRBJ1-2, with 8 bases fitting TRBD1. The CDR3 sequence is 13 residues long. CDR1 is WSHSY, CDR2 SAAADI, per germline. With 4 bases clipped from V and 4 bases from J, the junction kept 2 bases outside the gene matches.

The chain links TRBV7-6 to TRBJ1-2; 8 bases are a match to TRBD1. Trimming removed 5 bases from V and 4 bases from J; junction bases left unmatched: 12. CDR1 is SGHVS, CDR2 FNYEAQ, per germline. This CDR3 is 16 amino acids long. The DNA for the CDR3 is TGTGCCAGCAGCCCCCGGACAGGGATGAGGGGCTATGGCTACACCTTC. Residues: CASSPRTGMRGYGYTF.

The V gene is TRBV5-1, the J gene TRBJ1-1; 9 bases align to TRBD1. Germline CDR1 SGHRS, CDR2 YFSETQ. Losses at the gene ends were 4 bases for V and 5 bases for J; bases not matched to a gene: 9. This CDR3 contains 15 residues. CDR3 sequence (DNA): TGCGCCAGCAGCCTAACAGGACAGGGGCAAACTGAAGCTTTCTTT. Amino acids: CASSLTGQGQTEAFF.

In nucleotides, the CDR3 is TGTGCCAGCAGCTTAGAAGGGGCGCGGGCTTTCTTT. It codes for CASSLEGARAFF. The chain carries TRBV7-9 and TRBJ1-1; D might be TRBD1 (5 bases). The ends were cut back, 1 base at V and 11 bases at J, with 11 bases in the middle. Germline V gives CDR1 SEHNR, CDR2 FQNEAQ (reference sequence). The CDR3 sequence is 12 residues long.

V is TRBV7-9 and J is TRBJ2-1, with TRBD2 identical over 10 bases. This CDR3 contains 18 residues. Trimming cost V 4 bases and J 0 bases; bases outside gene matches: 9. Germline V gene lookup returns CDR1 SEHNR and CDR2 FQNEAQ (reference sequence). DNA of the CDR3: TGTGCCAGCAGCTCTAGGGGGACTAGCGCAAGCTCCTACAATGAGCAGTTCTTC. Translating it yields CASSSRGTSASSYNEQFF.

This clone has a handful of counts. This chain uses TRBV28 with TRBJ1-1; possible D gene TRBD1, 5 bases. The CDR3 contains 15 residues. Trimming took off 5 bases at V and 7 bases at J, with 20 bases between the two ends. In germline, CDR1 is MDHEN, CDR2 SYDVKM. The CDR3 bases are TGTGCCAGCAGTGCCCAATTACAGGCCCTCCATGAAGCTTTCTTT. Translating it yields CASSAQLQALHEAFF.

The chain employs TRBV7-9 and TRBJ2-7; D is perhaps TRBD1 (5 bases). The CDR3 contains 15 residues. Germline V gene lookup returns CDR1 SEHNR and CDR2 FQNEAQ (reference sequence). The ends were cut back, 5 bases at V and 0 bases at J, with 14 bases in the middle. CDR3 sequence: CASSTSPDSSYEQYF. In DNA form, the CDR3 reads TGTGCCAGCAGCACCTCCCCAGACAGCTCCTACGAGCAGTACTTC.

The V gene is TRBV15, the J gene TRBJ2-7, with 7 bases matching TRBD1. This CDR3 is 16 amino acids long. V lost 0 bases, J lost 3 bases, and 8 bases stayed unmatched. Germline assignment: CDR1 LNHNV and CDR2 YYDKDF (reference sequence). The CDR3, as DNA: TGTGCCACCAGCAGAGATCTGTCCAGGGGGAACTACGAGCAGTACTTC. Translating it yields CATSRDLSRGNYEQYF.